This T cell receptor (beta chain) comes out of a study of blood T cell repertoires in COVID-19. At the level of the study: Acute and convalescent COVID-19 samples came from the United States, Italy and Spain. In each case, the material was cDNA or gDNA derived from T cells, B-cell-depleted T cells, or PBMCs.

V was pared by 6 bases and J by 7 bases, with 9 bases of the junction left unmatched. CDR3 length: 14 residues. The germline V gene has CDR1 MGHDK and CDR2 SYGVNS. Assay: immunoSEQ multiplex PCR; the TCRdb copy retains only in-frame clones and omits some. The table shows about 360,000 clones, with about 80% occurring only once. The sequence derives from a human donor with acute or convalescent COVID-19. The donor label of this sample is uncertain. V gene TRBV25-1 combines with J gene TRBJ1-1; 9 positions match TRBD1. Specimen: peripheral blood. Written as DNA, the CDR3 is TGTGCCAGCAGCGACAGGGGGGCCAAGAGTGAAGCTTTCTTT. Its protein is CASSDRGAKSEAFF. The whole variable domain, remainder taken from reference TRBV25-1 and TRBJ1-1, is EADIYQTPRYLVIGTGKKITLECSQTMGHDKMYWYQQDPGMELHLIHYSYGVNSTEKGDLSSESTVSRIRTEHFPLTLESARPSHTSQYLCASSDRGAKSEAFFGQGTRLTVV.